Here is one TCR beta chain with its context. The antigen remains undetermined. This sample was taken from a study of CD8+ T cells in alopecia areata. Study-level background: Scoring of severity for treated patients was based on percentage of affected scalp area.

Study-level points and caveats: Lesional scalp exceeded normal scalp in clonality, especially in alopecia totalis/universalis.

The V end lost 0 bases, the J end lost 5 bases, and 16 bases lay between the germline ends. The CDR3 contains 16 residues. Germline CDR1 reads MGHRA; CDR2 reads YSYEKL. Reverse transcribed after extraction, RNA yielded cDNA as the sequencing template. Measured with immunoSEQ multiplex PCR; TCRdb has only the in-frame clones, and not every one. Here the sample spans around 100,000 clones, roughly three fifths being singletons. Described treatment: oral pan-JAK inhibitor, 5-10 mg twice daily. The sample in question was CD8+ T cells sorted from blood, obtained at week 24, from a patient treated with tofacitinib. V is TRBV4-1 and J is TRBJ1-2; D remains unclear. This receptor was identified in a human donor with alopecia areata. For the CDR3, the DNA is TGCGCCAGCAGCCAAGATGCATACGGATTCGTATATGGCTACACCTTC. The encoded protein is CASSQDAYGFVYGYTF.